Listed below are T cell receptor beta chains from one sample, sequenced in a study of read filtering for tumor transcriptome and immune sequencing. TCRdb reprocessed the reads via MiXCR and lists one record per CDR3 protein. The sample includes some 41,000 distinct CDR3 sequences, 13% of them seen just once. The sequencing sample was made of a population of CD138-negative cells sorted from bone marrow. Receptors originate from a donor over 35 with multiple myeloma. CDR3s include the opening cysteine and the closing phenylalanine or tryptophan. Fields, in order: D gene, V gene, clone size, J gene, CDR3 protein. A D gene is named only where the DNA matches it firmly. The listing skips clone size in some rows; elsewhere it reads once, few, many or a size class.

>TRBD1|TRBV7-6|many|TRBJ1-5
CASSLAQGFGQPQHF
>-|TRBV6-2/TRBV6-3|many|TRBJ1-5
CASSYSNNQPQHF
>-|TRBV20-1|many|TRBJ2-5
CSARPPTALGETQYF
>TRBD1|TRBV6-5|many|TRBJ2-7
CASSYSSHRGVYEQYF
>TRBD2|TRBV19|medium-sized|TRBJ2-1
CASSMLAGAYNEQFF
>-|TRBV5-1|many|TRBJ2-3
CASSPRRTDTQYF
>-|TRBV2|-|TRBJ1-3
CASVNRISGNTIYF
>TRBD2|TRBV13|-|TRBJ2-7
CASSLGGWERGYEQYF
>-|TRBV28|many|TRBJ2-3
CASSLGRSTDTQYF
>-|TRBV29-1|many|TRBJ2-7
CSVESRAEQYF
>TRBD1|TRBV3-1|many|TRBJ1-1
CASSPGQGSGAFF
>TRBD2|TRBV7-2|-|TRBJ2-3
CASNSGSGDTQYF
>-|TRBV6-1|many|TRBJ2-3
CASSETTVTDTQYF
>-|TRBV5-1|many|TRBJ1-1
CASSPGLHSPTEAFF
>TRBD2|TRBV6-5|many|TRBJ2-1
CASNAGGLAGPSSYNEQFF
>TRBD1|TRBV7-8|many|TRBJ2-4
CASSPDRTGTLAKNIQYF
>-|TRBV19|many|TRBJ2-2
CASSTPGHRTGELFF
>TRBD2|TRBV7-3|many|TRBJ2-3
CASSRGREEDTQYF
>TRBD2|TRBV28|many|TRBJ2-3
CASRLAGEGTDTQYF
>TRBD2|TRBV4-3|many|TRBJ2-7
CASSQDPGGVYEQYF
>TRBD1|TRBV5-1|-|TRBJ2-3
CASSLEVIGTGGEDTQYF
>-|TRBV29-1|-|TRBJ1-1
CSLEEQGDTEAFF
>-|TRBV5-1|many|TRBJ2-1
CASSFEGPSYNEQFF
>TRBD2|TRBV20-1|few|TRBJ2-7
CSARDAPTSAPYVQYF
>-|TRBV6-5|many|TRBJ2-3
CASSYSLTIDGTDTQYF
>TRBD2|TRBV2|many|TRBJ2-1
CASTSSGKGNEQFF
>TRBD2|TRBV7-7|many|TRBJ2-3
CASSLGLAGVTDTQYF
>-|TRBV4-2|many|TRBJ2-7
CASSQDPGHEQYF
>-|TRBV3-1|many|TRBJ2-2
CASSFPVPGELFF
>-|TRBV24-1|medium-sized|TRBJ2-1
CATESHGVASYNEQFF
>-|TRBV9|many|TRBJ1-1
CASSEDRLYTEAFF
>-|TRBV24-1|few|TRBJ2-5
CATSDQGGVETQYF
>-|TRBV7-9|many|TRBJ2-3
CASSFGPDTQYF
>TRBD1|TRBV19|many|TRBJ2-7
CASSPGTGRPYEQYF
>-|TRBV6-6|-|TRBJ2-3
CGSSPGTWGADTQYF
>TRBD2|TRBV19|many|TRBJ2-1
CASRKGLAGSYEQFF
>-|TRBV29-1|-|TRBJ1-1
CSVGGARTEAFF
>-|TRBV20-1|many|TRBJ2-1
CSARDQRGRGNEQFF
>-|TRBV6-2/TRBV6-3|many|TRBJ2-3
CASSYLLAPDTQYF
>TRBD1|TRBV20-1|-|TRBJ2-7
CSARGQGGLYEQYF
>TRBD2|TRBV23-1|many|TRBJ2-7
CASSQSLAGAGYEQYF
>-|TRBV27|many|TRBJ1-5
CASSLEGGNQPQHF
>TRBD2|TRBV6-4|many|TRBJ2-1
CASSERASGKYNEQFF
>-|TRBV3-1|-|TRBJ2-2
CASSQAVRGFAGELFF
>-|TRBV7-2|many|TRBJ1-6
CASSFGRPGSPLHF
>TRBD1|TRBV27|many|TRBJ1-5
CASSLEVKEGAYGNQPQHF